This entry describes one T cell receptor (beta chain). All of the donors resided in Nashville, Tennessee, and each was a Caucasian adult. The ends were cut back, 6 bases at V and 4 bases at J, with 19 bases in the middle. Germline CDR1 is MNHNS and CDR2 is SASEGT. CDR3 length: 15 residues. The entry originates in a study of shared clonotypes between healthy human individuals. Study as a whole: A couple of female and three male donors aged 18 to 49 were enrolled. The plates for each donor numbered three CD4 naive, three CD4 memory, two CD8 naive and one CD8 memory.

Assay: immunoSEQ multiplex PCR; the TCRdb copy retains only in-frame clones and omits some. In the table there are about 1.5 million clones, around 97% of which are singletons. This TCR was recovered from a man aged 30 to 39 in good health. The gene calls are TRBV6-1 and TRBJ2-7; possibly TRBD2 for D (6 bases). Sequenced: naive CD4+ T cells sorted from blood. Specified subset: CD45RA+ positively selected. The CDR3 DNA sequence: TGTGCCAGCAGGACGCGGGGTAGCGGCATATACGAGCAGTACTTC. It encodes CASRTRGSGIYEQYF.